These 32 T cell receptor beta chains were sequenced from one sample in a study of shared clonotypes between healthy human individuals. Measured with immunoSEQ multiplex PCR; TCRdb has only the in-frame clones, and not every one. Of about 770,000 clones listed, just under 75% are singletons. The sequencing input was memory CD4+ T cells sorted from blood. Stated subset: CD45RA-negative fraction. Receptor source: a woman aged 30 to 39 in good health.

CDR3 nucleotides: TGTGCCAGCAGCTTTCTCTTCCACGAGCAGTACTTC. Protein product: CASSFLFHEQYF. V and J are TRBV11-3 and TRBJ2-7; the D is unclear. V lost 3 bases and J lost 5, with 8 bases in between. CDR1 is SGHNT and CDR2 is YENEEA in the germline V gene. The CDR3 has 12 amino acids.

For the CDR3, the DNA is TGCGCCAGCAGCTCGACCGGGACACAAGACAATGAGCAGTTCTTC. Translating gives CASSSTGTQDNEQFF. The rearrangement uses TRBV5-1 and TRBJ2-1, with a possible D match to TRBD1 (6 bases). V lost 3 bases and J 5 bases, leaving 15 bases between the germline ends. This CDR3 region has 15 residues. The germline gives CDR1 SGHRS, CDR2 YFSETQ.

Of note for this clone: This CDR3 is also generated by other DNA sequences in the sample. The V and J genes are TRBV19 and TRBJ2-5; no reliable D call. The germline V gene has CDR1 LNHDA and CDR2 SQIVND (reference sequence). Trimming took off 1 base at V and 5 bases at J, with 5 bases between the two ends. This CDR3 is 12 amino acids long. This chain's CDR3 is CASSIGSETQYF. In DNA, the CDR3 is TGTGCCAGTAGTATAGGTTCCGAGACCCAGTACTTC.

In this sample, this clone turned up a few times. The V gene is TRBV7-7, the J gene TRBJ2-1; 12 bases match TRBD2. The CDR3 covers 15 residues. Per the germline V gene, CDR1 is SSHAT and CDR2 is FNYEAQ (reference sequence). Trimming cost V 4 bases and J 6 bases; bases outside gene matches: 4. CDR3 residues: CASSYGLAGFNEQFF. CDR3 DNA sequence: TGTGCCAGCAGCTATGGACTAGCGGGATTCAATGAGCAGTTCTTC.

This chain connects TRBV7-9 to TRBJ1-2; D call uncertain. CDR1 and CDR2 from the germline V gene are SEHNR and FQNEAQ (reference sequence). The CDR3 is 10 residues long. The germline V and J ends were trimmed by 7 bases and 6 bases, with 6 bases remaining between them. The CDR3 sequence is CASTGDGYTF. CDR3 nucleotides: TGTGCCAGCACCGGAGATGGCTACACCTTC.

The CDR3 DNA reads TGTGCCAGCAGCCCACTTCGGGCCCAAGGGGACCCTGGGGAGCTGTTTTTT. It is translated as CASSPLRAQGDPGELFF. V gene TRBV7-3 combines with J gene TRBJ2-2, with D perhaps assigned TRBD1 or TRBD2 (5 bases each). The germline V gene has CDR1 SGHTA and CDR2 FQGTGA. CDR3 size: 17 residues. Trimming pared 5 bases from V and 8 bases from J, leaving 24 bases between.

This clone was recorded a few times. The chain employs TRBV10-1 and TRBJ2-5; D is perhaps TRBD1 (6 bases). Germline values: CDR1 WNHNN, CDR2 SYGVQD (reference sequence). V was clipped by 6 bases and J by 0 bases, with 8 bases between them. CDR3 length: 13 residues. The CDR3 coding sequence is TGCGCCAGCAGCCAGGGGTACCAAGAGACCCAGTACTTC. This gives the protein CASSQGYQETQYF.

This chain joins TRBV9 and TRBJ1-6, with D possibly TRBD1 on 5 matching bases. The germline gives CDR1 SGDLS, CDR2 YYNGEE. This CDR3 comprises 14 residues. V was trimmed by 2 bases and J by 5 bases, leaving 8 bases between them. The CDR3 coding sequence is TGTGCCAGCAGCGTCGACAGACATAATTCACCCCTCCACTTT. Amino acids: CASSVDRHNSPLHF.

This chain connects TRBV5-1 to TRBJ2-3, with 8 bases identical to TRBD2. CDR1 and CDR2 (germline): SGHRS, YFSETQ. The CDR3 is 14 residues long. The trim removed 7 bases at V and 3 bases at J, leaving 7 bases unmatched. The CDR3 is CASLSGSGTDTQYF. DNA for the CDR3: TGCGCCAGCCTGAGCGGGAGTGGTACAGATACGCAGTATTTT.

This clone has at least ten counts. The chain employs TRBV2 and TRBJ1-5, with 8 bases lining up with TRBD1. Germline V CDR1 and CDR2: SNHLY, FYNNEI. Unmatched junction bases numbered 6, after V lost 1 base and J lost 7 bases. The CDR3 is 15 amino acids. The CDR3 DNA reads TGTGCCAGCAGTGAAGACAGGGGGACGCGGCAGCCCCAGCATTTT. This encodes CASSEDRGTRQPQHF.

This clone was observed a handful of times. The CDR3 reads CASSSLDEVSGYTF. For the CDR3, the DNA is TGTGCCAGCAGCTCCTTGGACGAGGTCAGCGGCTACACCTTC. J is TRBJ1-2 and V is TRBV5-6; D gene ambiguous. Germline CDR1 reads SGHDT; CDR2 reads YYEEEE. Trimming removed 3 bases at V and 8 bases at J, with 17 bases between. CDR3 length: 14 residues. Variable domain in full (rest from reference TRBV5-6 and TRBJ1-2): DAGVTQSPTHLIKTRGQQVTLRCSPKSGHDTVSWYQQALGQGPQFIFQYYEEEERQRGNFPDRFSGHQFPNYSSELNVNALLLGDSALYLCASSSLDEVSGYTFGSGTRLTVV.

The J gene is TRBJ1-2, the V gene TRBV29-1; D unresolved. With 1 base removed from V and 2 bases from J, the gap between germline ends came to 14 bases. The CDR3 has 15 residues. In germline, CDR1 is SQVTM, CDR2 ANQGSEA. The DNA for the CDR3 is TGCAGCGTTGAAGGAGGGATAGGGAAGAACTATGGCTACACCTTC. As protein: CSVEGGIGKNYGYTF.

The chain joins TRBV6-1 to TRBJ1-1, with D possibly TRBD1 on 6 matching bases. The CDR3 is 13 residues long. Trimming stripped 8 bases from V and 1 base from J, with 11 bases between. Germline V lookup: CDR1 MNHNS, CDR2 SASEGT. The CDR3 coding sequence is TGTGCCAGCGGACAGCTGCGGAACACTGAAGCTTTCTTT. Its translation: CASGQLRNTEAFF.

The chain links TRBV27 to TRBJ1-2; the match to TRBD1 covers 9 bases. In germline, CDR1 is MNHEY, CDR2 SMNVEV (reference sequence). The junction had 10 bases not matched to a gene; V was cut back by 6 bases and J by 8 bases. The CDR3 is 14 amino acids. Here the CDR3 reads CASRVGQGYGGYTF. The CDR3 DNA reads TGTGCCAGCAGGGTGGGACAGGGCTACGGGGGCTACACCTTC.

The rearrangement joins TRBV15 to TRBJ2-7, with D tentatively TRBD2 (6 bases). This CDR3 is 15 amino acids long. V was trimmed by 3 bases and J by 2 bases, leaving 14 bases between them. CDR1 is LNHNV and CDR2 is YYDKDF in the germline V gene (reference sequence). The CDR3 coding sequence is TGTGCCACCAGCAGTTCGTTCGGAGGGACCTACGAGCAGTACTTC. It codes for CATSSSFGGTYEQYF.

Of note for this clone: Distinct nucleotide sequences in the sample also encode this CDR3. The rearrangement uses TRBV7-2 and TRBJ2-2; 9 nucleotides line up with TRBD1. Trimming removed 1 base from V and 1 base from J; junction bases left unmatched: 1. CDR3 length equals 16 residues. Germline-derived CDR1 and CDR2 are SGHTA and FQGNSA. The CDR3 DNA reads TGTGCCAGCAGCTTAGGGGGACAGGGGAACACCGGGGAGCTGTTTTTT. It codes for CASSLGGQGNTGELFF. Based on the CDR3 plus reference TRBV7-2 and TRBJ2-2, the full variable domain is GAGVSQSPSNKVTEKGKDVELRCDPISGHTALYWYRQSLGQGLEFLIYFQGNSAPDKSGLPSDRFSAERTGGSVSTLTIQRTQQEDSAVYLCASSLGGQGNTGELFFGEGSRLTVL.

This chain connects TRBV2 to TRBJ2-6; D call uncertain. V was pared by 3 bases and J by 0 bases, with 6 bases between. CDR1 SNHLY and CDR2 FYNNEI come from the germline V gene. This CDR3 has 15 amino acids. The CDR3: CASSEESSGANVLTF. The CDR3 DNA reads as TGTGCCAGCAGTGAGGAGTCCTCTGGGGCCAACGTCCTGACTTTC.

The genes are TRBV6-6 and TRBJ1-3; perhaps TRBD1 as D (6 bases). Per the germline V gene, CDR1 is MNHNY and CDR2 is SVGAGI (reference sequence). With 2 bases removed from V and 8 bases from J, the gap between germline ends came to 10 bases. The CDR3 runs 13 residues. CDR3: CASSYVQGDTIYF. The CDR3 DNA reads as TGTGCCAGCAGTTACGTACAGGGAGACACCATATATTTT.

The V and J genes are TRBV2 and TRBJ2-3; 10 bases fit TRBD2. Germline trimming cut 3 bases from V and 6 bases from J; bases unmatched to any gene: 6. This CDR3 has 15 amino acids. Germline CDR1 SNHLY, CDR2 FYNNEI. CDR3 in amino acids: CASSEGLARGDTQYF. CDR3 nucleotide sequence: TGTGCCAGCAGTGAGGGACTAGCGCGAGGGGATACGCAGTATTTT.

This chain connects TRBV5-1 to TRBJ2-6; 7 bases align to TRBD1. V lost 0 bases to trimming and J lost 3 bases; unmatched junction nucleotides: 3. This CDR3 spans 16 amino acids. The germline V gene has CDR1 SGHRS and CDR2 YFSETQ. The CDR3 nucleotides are TGCGCCAGCAGCTTGGAGGGGGCGCGTGGGGCCAACGTCCTGACTTTC. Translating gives CASSLEGARGANVLTF.

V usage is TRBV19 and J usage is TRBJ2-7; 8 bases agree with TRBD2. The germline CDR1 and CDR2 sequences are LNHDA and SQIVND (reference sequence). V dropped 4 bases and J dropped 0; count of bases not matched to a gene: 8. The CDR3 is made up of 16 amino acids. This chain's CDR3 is CASSKLTSGSSYEQYF. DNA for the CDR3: TGTGCCAGTAGTAAACTTACTAGCGGCAGCTCCTACGAGCAGTACTTC.

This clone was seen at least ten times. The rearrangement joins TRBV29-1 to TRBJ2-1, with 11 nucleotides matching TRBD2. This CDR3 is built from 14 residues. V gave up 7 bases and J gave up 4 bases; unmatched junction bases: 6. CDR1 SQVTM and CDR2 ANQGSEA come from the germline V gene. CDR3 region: CSASSGRRYNEQFF. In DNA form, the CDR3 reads TGCAGCGCTTCTAGCGGGAGGAGATACAATGAGCAGTTCTTC.

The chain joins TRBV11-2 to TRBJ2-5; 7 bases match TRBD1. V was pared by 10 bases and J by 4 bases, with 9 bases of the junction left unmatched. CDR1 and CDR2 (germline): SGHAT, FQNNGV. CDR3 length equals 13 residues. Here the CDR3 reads CATLARDRETQYF. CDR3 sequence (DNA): TGTGCCACCCTGGCCAGGGACAGAGAGACCCAGTACTTC.

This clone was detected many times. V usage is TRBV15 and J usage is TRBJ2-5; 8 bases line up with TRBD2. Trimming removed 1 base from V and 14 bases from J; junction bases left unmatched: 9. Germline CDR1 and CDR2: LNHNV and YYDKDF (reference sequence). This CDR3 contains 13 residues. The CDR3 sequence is CATSRVPSGSQYF. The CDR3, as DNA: TGTGCCACCAGCAGAGTTCCTAGCGGGTCTCAATACTTC.

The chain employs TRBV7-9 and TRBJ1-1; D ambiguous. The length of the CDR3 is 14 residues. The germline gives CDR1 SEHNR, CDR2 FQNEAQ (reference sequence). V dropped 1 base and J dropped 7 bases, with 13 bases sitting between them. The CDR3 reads CASSLGSTLHEAFF. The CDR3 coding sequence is TGTGCCAGCAGCTTAGGGTCCACCCTACATGAAGCTTTCTTT.

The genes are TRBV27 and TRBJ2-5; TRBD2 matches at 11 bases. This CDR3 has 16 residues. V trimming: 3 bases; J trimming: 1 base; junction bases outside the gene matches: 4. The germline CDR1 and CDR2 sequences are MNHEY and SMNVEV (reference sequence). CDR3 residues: CASSLAGTSGQETQYF. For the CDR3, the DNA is TGTGCCAGCAGTTTGGCCGGGACTAGCGGCCAAGAGACCCAGTACTTC.

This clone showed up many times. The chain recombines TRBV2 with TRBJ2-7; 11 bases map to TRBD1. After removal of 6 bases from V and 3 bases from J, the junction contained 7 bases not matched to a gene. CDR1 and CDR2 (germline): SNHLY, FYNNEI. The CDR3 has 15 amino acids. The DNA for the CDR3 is TGTGCCAGCAGACACCGGACAGGGGGCAGCTACGAGCAGTACTTC. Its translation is CASRHRTGGSYEQYF.

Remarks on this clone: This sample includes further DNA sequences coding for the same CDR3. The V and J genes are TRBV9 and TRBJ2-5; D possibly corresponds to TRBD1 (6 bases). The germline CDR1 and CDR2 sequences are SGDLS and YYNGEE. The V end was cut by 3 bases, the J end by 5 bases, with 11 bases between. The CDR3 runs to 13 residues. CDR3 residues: CASSARGGETQYF. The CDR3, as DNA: TGTGCCAGCAGCGCCAGGGGTGGTGAGACCCAGTACTTC.

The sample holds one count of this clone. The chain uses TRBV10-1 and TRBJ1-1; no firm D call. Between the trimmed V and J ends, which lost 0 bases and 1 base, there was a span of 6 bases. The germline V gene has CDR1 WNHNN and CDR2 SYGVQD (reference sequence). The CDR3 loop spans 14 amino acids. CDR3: CASSESIGNTEAFF. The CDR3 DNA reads TGCGCCAGCAGTGAGTCGATAGGGAACACTGAAGCTTTCTTT.

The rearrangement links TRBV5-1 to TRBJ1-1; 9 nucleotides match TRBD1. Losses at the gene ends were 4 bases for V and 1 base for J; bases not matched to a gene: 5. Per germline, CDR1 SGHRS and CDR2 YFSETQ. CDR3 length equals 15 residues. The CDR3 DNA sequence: TGCGCCAGCAGCGCCGGACAGGGGCGGAACACTGAAGCTTTCTTT. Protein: CASSAGQGRNTEAFF. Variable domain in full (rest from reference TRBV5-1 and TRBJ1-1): KAGVTQTPRYLIKTRGQQVTLSCSPISGHRSVSWYQQTPGQGLQFLFEYFSETQRNKGNFPGRFSGRQFSNSRSEMNVSTLELGDSALYLCASSAGQGRNTEAFFGQGTRLTVV.

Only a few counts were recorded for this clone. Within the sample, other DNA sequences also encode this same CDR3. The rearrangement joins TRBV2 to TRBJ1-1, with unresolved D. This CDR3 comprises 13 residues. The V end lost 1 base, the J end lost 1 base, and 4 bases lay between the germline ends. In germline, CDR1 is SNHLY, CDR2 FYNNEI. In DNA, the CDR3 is TGTGCCAGCAGTGAAGAAGGGAACACTGAAGCTTTCTTT. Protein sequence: CASSEEGNTEAFF.

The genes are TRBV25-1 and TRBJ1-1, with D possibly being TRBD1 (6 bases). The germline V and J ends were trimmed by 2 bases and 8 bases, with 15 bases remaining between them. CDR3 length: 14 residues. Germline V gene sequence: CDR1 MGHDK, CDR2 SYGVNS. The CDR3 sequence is CASSEGGTLQEAFF. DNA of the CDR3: TGTGCCAGCAGTGAAGGTGGGACACTCCAGGAAGCTTTCTTT.